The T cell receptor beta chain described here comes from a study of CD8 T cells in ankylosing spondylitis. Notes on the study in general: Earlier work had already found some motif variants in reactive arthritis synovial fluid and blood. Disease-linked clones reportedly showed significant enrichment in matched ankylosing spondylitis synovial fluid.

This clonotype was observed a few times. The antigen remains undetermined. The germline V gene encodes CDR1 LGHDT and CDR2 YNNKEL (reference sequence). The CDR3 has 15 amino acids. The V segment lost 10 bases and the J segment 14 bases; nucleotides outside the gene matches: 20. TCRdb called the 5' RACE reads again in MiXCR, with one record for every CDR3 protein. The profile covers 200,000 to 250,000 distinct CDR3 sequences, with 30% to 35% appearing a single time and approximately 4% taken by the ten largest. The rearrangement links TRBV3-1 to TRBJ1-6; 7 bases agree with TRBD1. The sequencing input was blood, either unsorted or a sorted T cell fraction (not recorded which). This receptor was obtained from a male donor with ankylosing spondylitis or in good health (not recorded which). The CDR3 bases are TGTGCCACCTCCCCCCGGGACAGTCCATATGGGGCCCTCCACTTT. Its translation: CATSPRDSPYGALHF.